The following is a TCR beta chain sequence with its context. Trimming took off 4 bases at V and 0 bases at J, with 9 bases between the two ends. The CDR3 spans 13 residues. Germline-derived CDR1 and CDR2 are DFQATT and SNEGSKA (reference sequence). This entry comes from a study of T cells in Graves' hyperthyroidism and ophthalmopathy. About the study: Peripheral blood was taken when the disease was first diagnosed, before any treatment began.

What was amplified from RNA transcripts were TCR beta CDR3 regions. HTBI primers were used for first-round RT-PCR of the TCR CDR3. In TCRdb, the multiplex PCR reads were re-called with MiXCR into one record per CDR3 protein. The sample has some 270,000 distinct CDR3 sequences, approximately 23% seen once. Those patients with uncontrolled infection, other autoimmune disease, pregnancy or lactation were excluded. For the diagnoses, clinical symptoms, serum thyroxine and TRAb, thyroid ultrasound and orbital computed tomography were used. From roughly 9.2 ml of fresh peripheral blood, PBMCs were isolated.

The receptor was derived from a woman aged 40 to 50 with Graves' ophthalmopathy. The sample was blood. The chain combines TRBV20-1 with TRBJ2-5, with D perhaps matching TRBD1 or TRBD2 (5 bases each). The CDR3 DNA reads TGCAGTGCTATAGGGACGGACCAAGAGACCCAGTACTTC. This codes for CSAIGTDQETQYF.